The following is a T cell receptor (beta chain) sequence with its context. The antigen remains unidentified. This entry comes from a study of T cell repertoires in cytomegalovirus infection. Study information: Through public TCR beta signatures, both CMV infection and matching HLA type were indicated. Overall study findings and caveats: Across the ex vivo response, the dominant clonotypes were HLA-C-restricted CMV-specific TCR beta clonotypes.

Germline CDR1 reads SGHVS; CDR2 reads FNYEAQ. The CDR3 consists of 13 residues. V was cut by 6 bases and J by 0 bases, with 9 bases left in between. TCRdb reprocessed the reads with MiXCR, giving one entry per CDR3 protein. Of hundreds of thousands of distinct CDR3 sequences listed, 15% to 20% were seen once; the top ten hold more than 10%. The sequence was obtained from a human donor in good health (CMV status not recorded). Some clones in this sample may be carry-over from other donors' samples. The chain combines TRBV7-6 with TRBJ2-7; D not certain. The sequenced sample consisted of PBMCs. CDR3 loop: CASRQGFSYEQYF. CDR3 DNA sequence: TGTGCCAGCAGACAAGGGTTCTCCTACGAGCAGTACTTC.